This T cell receptor beta chain came from a study of blood T cell repertoires in COVID-19. This CDR3 has 13 amino acids. The germline V gene has CDR1 SGHRS and CDR2 YFSETQ. V lost 1 base, J lost 5 bases, and 9 bases lay in between. Assay used: immunoSEQ multiplex PCR; TCRdb lists only in-frame clones, some missing. The table lists roughly 240,000 clones, roughly 86% of them singletons. The sequence was collected from an elderly woman with COVID-19, enrolled during active disease. V is TRBV5-1 and J is TRBJ2-5; D is perhaps TRBD2 (6 bases). Sequenced material: peripheral blood. The CDR3 loop reads CASSLTLAETQYF. DNA of the CDR3: TGCGCCAGCAGCTTGACCCTAGCGGAGACCCAGTACTTC.